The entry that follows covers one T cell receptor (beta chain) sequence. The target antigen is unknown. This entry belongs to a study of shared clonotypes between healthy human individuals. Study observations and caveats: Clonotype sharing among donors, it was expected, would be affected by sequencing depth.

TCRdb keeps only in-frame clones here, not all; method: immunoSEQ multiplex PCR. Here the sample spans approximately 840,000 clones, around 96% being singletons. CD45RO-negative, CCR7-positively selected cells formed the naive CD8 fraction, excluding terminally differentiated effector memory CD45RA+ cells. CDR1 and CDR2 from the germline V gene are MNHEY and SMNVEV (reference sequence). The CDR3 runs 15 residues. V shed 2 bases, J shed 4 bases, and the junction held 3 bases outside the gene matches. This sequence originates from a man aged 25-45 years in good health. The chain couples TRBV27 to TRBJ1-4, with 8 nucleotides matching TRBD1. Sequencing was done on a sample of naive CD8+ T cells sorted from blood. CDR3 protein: CASSLRDRHNEKLFF. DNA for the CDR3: TGTGCCAGCAGTTTAAGGGACAGGCATAATGAAAAACTGTTTTTT.